The 9 T cell receptor beta chains presented below share a single source sample, sequenced in a study of T cell changes during pregnancy in multiple sclerosis. Repertoires were generated with immunoSEQ multiplex PCR, while TCRdb's copy carries only in-frame clones and drops some. In the table there are about 68,000 clones, under 95% of which are singletons. The material was peripheral blood, obtained in the second trimester of pregnancy. The receptors here all came from a female donor in good health, enrolled as a control in a pregnancy study.

The J gene is TRBJ1-4, the V gene TRBV4-1; D gene uncertain. The CDR3 length is 16 residues. V gave up 0 bases and J gave up 1 base, with 9 bases separating them. Germline V gene lookup returns CDR1 MGHRA and CDR2 YSYEKL. The CDR3 protein is CASSQDVRRTNEKLFF. In DNA, the CDR3 is TGCGCCAGCAGCCAAGATGTGCGGAGAACTAATGAAAAACTGTTTTTT.

The CDR3 DNA is TGCGCCAGCAGCTCACTAGCCGGGGCTCTCGGCAATGAGCAGTTCTTC. As protein: CASSSLAGALGNEQFF. This sequence joins TRBV5-1 and TRBJ2-1; possible D gene TRBD2, 6 bases. The germline V gene encodes CDR1 SGHRS and CDR2 YFSETQ. Trimming removed 3 bases at V and 6 bases at J, with 19 bases between. The CDR3 extends over 16 amino acids.

The chain recombines TRBV29-1 with TRBJ1-2; 9 bases agree with TRBD1. Per germline, CDR1 SQVTM and CDR2 ANQGSEA. J lost 8 bases, V lost 7 bases, and 8 bases had no gene match. The CDR3 has 12 residues. The DNA of the CDR3 is TGCAGCGCAGGGGACAGGGCGGGCGGCTACACCTTC. Translation: CSAGDRAGGYTF.

This clone showed up just once. V is TRBV29-1 and J is TRBJ2-1; TRBD2 agrees at 10 bases. The CDR3 loop spans 13 amino acids. In germline, CDR1 is SQVTM, CDR2 ANQGSEA. Trimming cost V 4 bases and J 8 bases; bases outside gene matches: 5. CDR3 protein: CSVGLAGAYEQFF. CDR3 nucleotide sequence: TGCAGCGTTGGGCTAGCGGGAGCCTATGAGCAGTTCTTC.

The chain combines TRBV6-6 with TRBJ1-2; D unclear. Trimming removed 8 bases from V and 10 bases from J, with 14 bases in between. Germline CDR1 reads MNHNY; CDR2 reads SVGAGI (reference sequence). This CDR3 has 11 amino acids. The CDR3 sequence is CASGERVDYTF. CDR3 bases: TGTGCCAGCGGGGAGAGGGTAGACTACACCTTC.

The chain links TRBV19 to TRBJ2-7; 10 bases are shared with TRBD2. From germline, CDR1 is LNHDA and CDR2 SQIVND (reference sequence). V was clipped by 6 bases and J by 2 bases; unmatched bases: 7. The CDR3 covers 15 residues. The chain's CDR3 is CASRDPSGGTYEQYF. As DNA, the CDR3 is TGTGCCAGTAGAGATCCTAGCGGGGGCACCTACGAGCAGTACTTC.

The chain uses TRBV7-2 and TRBJ2-1, with 10 bases that match TRBD2. The CDR3 loop spans 13 amino acids. Germline V gene lookup returns CDR1 SGHTA and CDR2 FQGNSA. The ends lost 8 bases at V and 14 bases at J; junction bases unmatched: 12. The CDR3, as DNA: TGTGCCAGCGGAGTTAGCGGGAGGCCCCCGGAGTTCTTC. This encodes CASGVSGRPPEFF.

V usage is TRBV7-2 and J usage is TRBJ1-4; 9 bases line up with TRBD1. Germline lookup yields CDR1 SGHTA and CDR2 FQGNSA. This CDR3 region has 14 residues. V shed 5 bases, J shed 8 bases, and the junction held 6 bases outside the gene matches. The chain's CDR3 is CASSPDRGWEKLFF. The CDR3 nucleotides are TGTGCCAGCAGCCCGGACAGGGGTTGGGAAAAACTGTTTTTT.

The chain employs TRBV18 and TRBJ1-5, with a tentative D call TRBD1 (6 bases). Trimming shortened V by 2 bases and J by 3 bases, and 8 bases separated the two germline ends. Per germline, CDR1 KGHSH and CDR2 LQKENI. The CDR3 has 14 amino acids. This CDR3 reads CASSPRTDNQPQHF. CDR3 nucleotides: TGTGCCAGCTCACCAAGGACAGACAATCAGCCCCAGCATTTT.